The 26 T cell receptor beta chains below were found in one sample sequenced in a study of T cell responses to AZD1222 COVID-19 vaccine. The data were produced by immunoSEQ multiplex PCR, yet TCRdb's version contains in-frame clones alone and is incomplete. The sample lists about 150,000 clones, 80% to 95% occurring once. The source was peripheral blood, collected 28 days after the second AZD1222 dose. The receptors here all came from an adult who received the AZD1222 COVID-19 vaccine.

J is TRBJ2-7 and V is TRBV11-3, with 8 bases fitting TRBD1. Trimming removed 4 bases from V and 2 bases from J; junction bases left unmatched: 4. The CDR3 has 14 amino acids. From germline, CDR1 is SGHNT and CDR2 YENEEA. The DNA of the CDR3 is TGTGCCAGCAGCTCGACGGACAGGGCCTACGAGCAGTACTTC. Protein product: CASSSTDRAYEQYF.

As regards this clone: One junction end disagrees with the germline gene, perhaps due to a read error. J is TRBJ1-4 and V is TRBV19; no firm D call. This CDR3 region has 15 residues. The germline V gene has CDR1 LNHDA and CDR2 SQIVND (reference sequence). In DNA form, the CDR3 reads TGTGCCAGTAGGATAGGGCTTGCAACTAATGAAAAACTGTTTTTT. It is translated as CASRIGLATNEKLFF. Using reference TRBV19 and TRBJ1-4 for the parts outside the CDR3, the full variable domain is DGGITQSPKYLFRKEGQNVTLSCEQNLNHDAMYWYRQDPGQGLRLIYYSQIVNDFQKGDIAEGYSVSREKKESFPLTVTSAQKNPTAFYLCASRIGLATNEKLFFGSGTQLSVL.

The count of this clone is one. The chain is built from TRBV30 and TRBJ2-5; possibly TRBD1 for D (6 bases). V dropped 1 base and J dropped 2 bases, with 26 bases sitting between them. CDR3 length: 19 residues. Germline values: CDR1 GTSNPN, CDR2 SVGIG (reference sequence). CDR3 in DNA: TGTGCCTGGAGTGGTCGATATACGTTCAGGGGTGGAGGTCAAGAGACCCAGTACTTC. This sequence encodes CAWSGRYTFRGGGQETQYF.

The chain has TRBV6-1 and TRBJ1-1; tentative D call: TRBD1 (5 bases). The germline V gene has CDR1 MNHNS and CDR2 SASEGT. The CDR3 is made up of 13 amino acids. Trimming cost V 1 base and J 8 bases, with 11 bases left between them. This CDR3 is CASSEGDSNEAFF. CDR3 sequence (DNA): TGTGCCAGCAGTGAAGGCGACAGTAACGAAGCTTTCTTT.

The CDR3 DNA follows: TGTGCCAGCAGTTCCTTAGTTTCGGGACAGCCCCAGCATTTT. This sequence encodes CASSSLVSGQPQHF. This rearrangement joins TRBV28 to TRBJ1-5, with D unresolved. CDR3 length: 14 amino acids. Trimming stripped 4 bases from V and 7 bases from J, with 14 bases between. CDR1 is MDHEN and CDR2 is SYDVKM in the germline V gene.

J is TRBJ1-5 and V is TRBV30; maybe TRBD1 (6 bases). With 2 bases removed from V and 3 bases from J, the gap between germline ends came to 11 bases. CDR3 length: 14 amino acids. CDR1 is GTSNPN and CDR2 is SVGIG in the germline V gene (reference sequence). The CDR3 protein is CAWSRDNHNQPQHF. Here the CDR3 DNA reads TGTGCCTGGAGTAGGGACAACCACAATCAGCCCCAGCATTTT.

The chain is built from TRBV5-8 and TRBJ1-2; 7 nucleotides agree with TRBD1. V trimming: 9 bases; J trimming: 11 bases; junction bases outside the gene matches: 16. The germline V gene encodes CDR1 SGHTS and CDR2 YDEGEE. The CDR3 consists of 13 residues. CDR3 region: CATSPSDRDGYTF. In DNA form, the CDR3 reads TGTGCCACTTCCCCGTCAGACAGGGACGGTTACACCTTC.

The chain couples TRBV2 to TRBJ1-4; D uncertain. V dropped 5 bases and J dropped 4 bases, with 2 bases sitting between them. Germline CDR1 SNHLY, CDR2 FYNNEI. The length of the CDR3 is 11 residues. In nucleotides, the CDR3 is TGTGCCAGCAGTTATAATGAAAAACTGTTTTTT. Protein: CASSYNEKLFF.

This chain's CDR3 is CASSFHQETQYF. DNA of the CDR3: TGTGCCAGCAGTTTTCACCAAGAGACCCAGTACTTC. The chain couples TRBV12-3 or TRBV12-4 to TRBJ2-5, with D uncertain. This CDR3 contains 12 residues. V dropped 3 bases and J dropped 0 bases, with 2 bases sitting between them.

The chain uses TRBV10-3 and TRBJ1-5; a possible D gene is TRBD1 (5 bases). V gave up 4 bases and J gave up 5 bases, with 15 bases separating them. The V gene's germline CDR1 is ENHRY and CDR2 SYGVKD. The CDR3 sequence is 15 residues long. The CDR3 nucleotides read TGTGCCATCAGTGGAGGTCAGGGAAGTGATCAGCCCCAGCATTTT. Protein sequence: CAISGGQGSDQPQHF.

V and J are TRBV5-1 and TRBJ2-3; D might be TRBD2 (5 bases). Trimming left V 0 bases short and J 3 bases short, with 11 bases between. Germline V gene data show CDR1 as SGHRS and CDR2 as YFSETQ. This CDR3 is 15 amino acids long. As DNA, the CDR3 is TGCGCCAGCAGCTTGGGGGCTACGGGGACAGATACGCAGTATTTT. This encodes CASSLGATGTDTQYF.

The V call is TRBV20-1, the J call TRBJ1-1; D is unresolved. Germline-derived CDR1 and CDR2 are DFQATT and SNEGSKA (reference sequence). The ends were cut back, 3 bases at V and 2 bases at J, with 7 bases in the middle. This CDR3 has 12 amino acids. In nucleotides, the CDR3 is TGCAGTGCTAGTATGAGTAACACTGAAGCTTTCTTT. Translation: CSASMSNTEAFF.

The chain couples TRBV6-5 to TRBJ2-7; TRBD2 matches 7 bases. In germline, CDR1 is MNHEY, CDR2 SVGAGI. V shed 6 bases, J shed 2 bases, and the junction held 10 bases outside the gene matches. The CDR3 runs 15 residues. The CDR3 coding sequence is TGTGCCAGCAGGGCCGGGCTAGCGGTGACCTACGAGCAGTACTTC. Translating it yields CASRAGLAVTYEQYF.

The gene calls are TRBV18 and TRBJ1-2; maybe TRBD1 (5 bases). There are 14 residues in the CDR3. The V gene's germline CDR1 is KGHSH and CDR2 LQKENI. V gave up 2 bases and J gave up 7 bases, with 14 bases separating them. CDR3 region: CASSPGDFRGGYTF. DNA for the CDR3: TGTGCCAGCTCACCAGGGGACTTTCGGGGTGGCTACACCTTC.

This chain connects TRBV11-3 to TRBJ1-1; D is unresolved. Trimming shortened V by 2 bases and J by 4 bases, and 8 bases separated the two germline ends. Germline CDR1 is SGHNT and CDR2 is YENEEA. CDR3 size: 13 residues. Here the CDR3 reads CASSLMLSTEAFF. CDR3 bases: TGTGCCAGCAGCTTAATGCTCTCCACTGAAGCTTTCTTT.

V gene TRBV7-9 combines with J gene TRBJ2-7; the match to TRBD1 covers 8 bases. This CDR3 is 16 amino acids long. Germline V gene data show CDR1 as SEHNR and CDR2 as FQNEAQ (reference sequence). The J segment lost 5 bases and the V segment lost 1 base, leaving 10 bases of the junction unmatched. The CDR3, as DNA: TGTGCCAGCAGCTTAGGGTATGGACAGGGTTCAGACGAGCAGTACTTC. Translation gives CASSLGYGQGSDEQYF.

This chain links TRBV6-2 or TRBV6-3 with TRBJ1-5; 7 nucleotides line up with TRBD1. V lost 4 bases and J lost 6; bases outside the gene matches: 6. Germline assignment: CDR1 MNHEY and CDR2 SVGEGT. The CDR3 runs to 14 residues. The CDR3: CASSSGTAAQPQHF. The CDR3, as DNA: TGTGCCAGCAGTTCCGGGACAGCCGCTCAGCCCCAGCATTTT.

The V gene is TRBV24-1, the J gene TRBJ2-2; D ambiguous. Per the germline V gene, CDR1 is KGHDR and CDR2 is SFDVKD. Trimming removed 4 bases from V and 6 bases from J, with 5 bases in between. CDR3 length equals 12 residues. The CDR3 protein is CATSEGPGELFF. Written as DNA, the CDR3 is TGTGCCACCAGTGAAGGACCCGGGGAGCTGTTTTTT.

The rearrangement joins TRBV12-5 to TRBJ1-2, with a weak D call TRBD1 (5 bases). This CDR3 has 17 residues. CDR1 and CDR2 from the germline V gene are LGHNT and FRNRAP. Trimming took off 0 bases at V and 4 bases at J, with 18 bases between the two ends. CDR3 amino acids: CASGLVLNAKGPYGYTF. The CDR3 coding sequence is TGTGCTAGTGGTTTGGTATTAAACGCGAAGGGACCCTATGGCTACACCTTC.

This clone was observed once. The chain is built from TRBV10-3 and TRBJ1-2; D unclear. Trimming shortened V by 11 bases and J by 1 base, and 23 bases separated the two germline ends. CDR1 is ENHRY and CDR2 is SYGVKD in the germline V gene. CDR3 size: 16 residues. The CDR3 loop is CAAQEGLVLNNYGYTF. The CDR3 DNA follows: TGTGCCGCCCAGGAAGGCCTAGTACTCAATAACTATGGCTACACCTTC.

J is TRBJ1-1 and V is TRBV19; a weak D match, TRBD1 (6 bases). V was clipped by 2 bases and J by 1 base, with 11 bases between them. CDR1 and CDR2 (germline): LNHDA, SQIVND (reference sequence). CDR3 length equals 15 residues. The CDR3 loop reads CASSIKGTPNTEAFF. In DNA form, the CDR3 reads TGTGCCAGTAGTATAAAAGGGACACCGAACACTGAAGCTTTCTTT.

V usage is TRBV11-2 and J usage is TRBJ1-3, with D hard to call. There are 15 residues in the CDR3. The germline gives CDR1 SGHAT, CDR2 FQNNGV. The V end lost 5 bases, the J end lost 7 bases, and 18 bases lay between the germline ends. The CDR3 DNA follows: TGTGCCAGCAGCCCCCGTACCGTTATGCGTAACACCATATATTTT. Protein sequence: CASSPRTVMRNTIYF.

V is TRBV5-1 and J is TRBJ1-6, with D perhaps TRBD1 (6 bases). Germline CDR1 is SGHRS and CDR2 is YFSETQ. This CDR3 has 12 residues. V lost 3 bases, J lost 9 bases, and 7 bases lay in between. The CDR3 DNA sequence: TGCGCCAGCAGCTCACAGGGTTCACCCCTCCACTTT. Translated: CASSSQGSPLHF.

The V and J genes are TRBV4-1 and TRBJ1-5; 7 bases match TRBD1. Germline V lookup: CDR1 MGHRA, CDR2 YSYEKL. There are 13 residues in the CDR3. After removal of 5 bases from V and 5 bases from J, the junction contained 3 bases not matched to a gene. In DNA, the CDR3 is TGCGCCAGCAGCGGGACAGTTTATCAGCCCCAGCATTTT. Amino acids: CASSGTVYQPQHF.

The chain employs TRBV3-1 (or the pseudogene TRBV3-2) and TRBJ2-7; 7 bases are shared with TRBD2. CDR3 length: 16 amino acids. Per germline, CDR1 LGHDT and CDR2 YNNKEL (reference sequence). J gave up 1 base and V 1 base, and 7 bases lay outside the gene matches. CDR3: CASSQAIRLASYEQYF. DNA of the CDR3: TGTGCCAGCAGCCAAGCGATCAGACTAGCTTCCTACGAGCAGTACTTC.

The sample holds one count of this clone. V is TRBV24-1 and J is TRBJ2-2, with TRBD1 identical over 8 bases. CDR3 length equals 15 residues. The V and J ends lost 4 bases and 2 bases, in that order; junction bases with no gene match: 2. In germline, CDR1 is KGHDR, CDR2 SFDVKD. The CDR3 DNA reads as TGTGCCACCAGTGACCCAGGGGGCAACACCGGGGAGCTGTTTTTT. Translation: CATSDPGGNTGELFF.